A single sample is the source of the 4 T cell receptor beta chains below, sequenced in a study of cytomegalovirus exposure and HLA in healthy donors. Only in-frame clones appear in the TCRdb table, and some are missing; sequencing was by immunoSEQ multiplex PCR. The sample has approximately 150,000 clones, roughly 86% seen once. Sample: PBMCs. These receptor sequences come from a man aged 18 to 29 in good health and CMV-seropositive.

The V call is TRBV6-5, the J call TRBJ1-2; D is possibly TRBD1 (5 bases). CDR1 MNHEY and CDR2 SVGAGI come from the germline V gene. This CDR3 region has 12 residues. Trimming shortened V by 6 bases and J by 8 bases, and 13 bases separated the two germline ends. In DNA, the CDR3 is TGTGCCAGCAGCCGGGGGGTGTACGGCTACACCTTC. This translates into CASSRGVYGYTF.

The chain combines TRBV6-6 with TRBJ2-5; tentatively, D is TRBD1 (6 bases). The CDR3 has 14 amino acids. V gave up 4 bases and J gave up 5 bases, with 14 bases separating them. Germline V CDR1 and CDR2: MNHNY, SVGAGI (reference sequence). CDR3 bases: TGTGCCAGCAGTTTGGGGGCCACCGCGGAGACCCAGTACTTC. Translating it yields CASSLGATAETQYF.

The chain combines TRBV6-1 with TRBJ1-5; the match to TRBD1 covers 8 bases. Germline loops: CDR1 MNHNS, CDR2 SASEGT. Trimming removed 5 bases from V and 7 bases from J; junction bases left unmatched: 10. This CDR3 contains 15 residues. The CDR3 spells CASSRQGAVDQPQHF. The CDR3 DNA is TGTGCCAGCAGTCGTCAGGGGGCGGTGGACCAGCCCCAGCATTTT.

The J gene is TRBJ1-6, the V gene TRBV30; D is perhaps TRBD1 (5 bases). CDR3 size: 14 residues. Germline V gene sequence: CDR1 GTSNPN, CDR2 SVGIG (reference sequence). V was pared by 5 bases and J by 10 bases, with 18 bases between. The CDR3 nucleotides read TGTGCCTGGGCGACAGATCGAGTGTGGTCACCCCTCCACTTT. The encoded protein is CAWATDRVWSPLHF.